This T cell receptor beta chain was obtained from a study of T cells in women clearing cervical HPV infection. On the study more broadly: Cases were women with histologically confirmed HPV16-related CIN3 or worse, including a couple of invasive cancers.

Repertoires were generated with immunoSEQ multiplex PCR, while TCRdb's copy carries only in-frame clones and drops some. In all, the sample yields 30,000 to 35,000 clones. Regarding this clone: Read sequence stops 3 residues before the CDR3 end, and the germline J gene provides the missing end.

The CDR3 has 16 amino acids. From germline, CDR1 is LNHDA and CDR2 SQIVND (reference sequence). With V trimmed by 4 bases and J by 0 bases, 6 bases remained unmatched. J is TRBJ1-5 and V is TRBV19; 7 nucleotides line up with TRBD1. Sample: blood buffy coat. This clonotype originated in a woman between 18 and 70 years old with a cervical HPV16 infection that either progressed to CIN3+ or cleared (not recorded which). The CDR3 sequence is CASSRWTGNSNQPQHF. The sequenced part of the CDR3 DNA is TGTGCCAGTAGTAGGTGGACAGGAAATAGCAATCAGCCC. Using reference TRBV19 and TRBJ1-5 for the parts outside the CDR3, the full variable domain is DGGITQSPKYLFRKEGQNVTLSCEQNLNHDAMYWYRQDPGQGLRLIYYSQIVNDFQKGDIAEGYSVSREKKESFPLTVTSAQKNPTAFYLCASSRWTGNSNQPQHFGDGTRLSIL.